This T cell receptor beta chain was sequenced in a study of CD8 T cells in Susac syndrome. A quantity of about 0.5 to 1 ug RNA underwent reverse transcription using random hexamers. TCRdb re-analysed the immunoSEQ multiplex PCR reads in MiXCR, keeping a single row per CDR3 protein. The data hold tens of thousands of distinct CDR3 sequences, with approximately 96% observed a single time. The CDR3 totals 15 residues. After removal of 4 bases from V and 3 bases from J, the junction contained 8 bases not matched to a gene. Per the germline V gene, CDR1 is ENHRY and CDR2 is SYGVKD. This receptor was taken from a human donor with Susac syndrome. The V call is TRBV10-3, the J call TRBJ2-7; 8 bases line up with TRBD2. The sequenced sample was CD8+ T cells from PBMCs. The CDR3 loop is CAISAGGAVGYEQYV. In nucleotides, the CDR3 is TGTGCCATCAGTGCGGGAGGGGCTGTAGGCTACGAGCAGTACGTC.